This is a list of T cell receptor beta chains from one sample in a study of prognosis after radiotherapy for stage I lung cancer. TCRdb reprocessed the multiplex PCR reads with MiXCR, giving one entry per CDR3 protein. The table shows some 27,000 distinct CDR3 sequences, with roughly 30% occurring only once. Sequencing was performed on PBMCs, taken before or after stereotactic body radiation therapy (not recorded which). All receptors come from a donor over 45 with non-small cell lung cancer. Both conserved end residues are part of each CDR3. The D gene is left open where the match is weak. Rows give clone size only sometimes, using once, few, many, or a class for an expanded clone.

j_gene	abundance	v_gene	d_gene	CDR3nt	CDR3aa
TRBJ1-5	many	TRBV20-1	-	TGCAGTGCTAGAGATGAGACCGGGAGTTTCGGGATTAGCAATCAGCCCCAGCATTTT	CSARDETGSFGISNQPQHF
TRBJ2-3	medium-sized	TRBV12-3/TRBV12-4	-	TGTGCCAGCAGTTTTTTTCAGGGGGGAACAGATACGCAGTATTTT	CASSFFQGGTDTQYF
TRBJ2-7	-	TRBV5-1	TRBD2	TGCGCCAGCAGCTTTAGCGGGAGTAGGATCCTGGAAGAGCAGTACTTC	CASSFSGSRILEEQYF
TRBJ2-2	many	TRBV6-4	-	TGTGCCAGCAGCAACACGAACAGGGACCGGGAGCTGTTTTTT	CASSNTNRDRELFF
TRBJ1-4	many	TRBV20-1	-	TGCAGTGCTAATGAAATCGGGCCCATCGGGGAAAAACTGTTTTTT	CSANEIGPIGEKLFF
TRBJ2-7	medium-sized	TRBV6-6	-	TGTGCCAGCAGTTACTCTTCTTTAGAGGGGACTGGATCCTACGAGCAGTACTTC	CASSYSSLEGTGSYEQYF
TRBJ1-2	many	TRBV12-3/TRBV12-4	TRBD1	TGTGCCAGCAGGCGACAGGGGGGTAGAGGCTACACCTTC	CASRRQGGRGYTF
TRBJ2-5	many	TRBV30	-	TGTGCCTGGTCCAGGTCGGAGACCCAGTACTTC	CAWSRSETQYF
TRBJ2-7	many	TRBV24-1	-	TGTGCCACTGCCGGGACAACCTCCTACGAGCAGTACTTC	CATAGTTSYEQYF
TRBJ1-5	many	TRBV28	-	TGTGCCACCAACCTAGGGATGGATCAGCCCCAGCATTTT	CATNLGMDQPQHF
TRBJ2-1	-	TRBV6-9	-	TGTGCCAGCAGTTCCCATAAGGGGGGCTCATACAATGAGCAGTTCTTC	CASSSHKGGSYNEQFF
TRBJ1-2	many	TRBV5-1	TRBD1	TGCGCCAGCAGCTTGGGACAGGGGGAAGGCTACACCTTC	CASSLGQGEGYTF
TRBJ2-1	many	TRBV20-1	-	TGCAGTGCTAGATCCGACGCGGCGTACAATGAGCAGTTCTTC	CSARSDAAYNEQFF
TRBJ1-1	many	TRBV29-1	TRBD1	TGCATCTCAGTAGGTAGGGGACAGTTGAACACTGAAGCTTTCTTT	CISVGRGQLNTEAFF
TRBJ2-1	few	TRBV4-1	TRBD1	TGCGCCAGCAGCCAAGGACAGGGGAACTACAATGAGCAGTTCTTC	CASSQGQGNYNEQFF
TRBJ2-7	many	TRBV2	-	TGTGCCAGCACTGGAAGCATTTCTTATCTGTACTTC	CASTGSISYLYF
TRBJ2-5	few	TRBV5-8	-	TGTGCCTCGGTCAGGGAGCACCAAGAGACCCAGTACTTC	CASVREHQETQYF
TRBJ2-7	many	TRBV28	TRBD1	TGTGCCAGCAATCCGGGACAGGGTCTTTTCGGCGAGCAGTACTTC	CASNPGQGLFGEQYF
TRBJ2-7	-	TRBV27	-	TGTGCCAGCAGTCCCCGGGGGTCCACGTGCTACGAGCAGTACTTC	CASSPRGSTCYEQYF
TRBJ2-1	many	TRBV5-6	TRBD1	TGTGCCAGCAGCTTGGGGACAGGGGTCTACAATGAGCAGTTCTTC	CASSLGTGVYNEQFF